Shown below are 18 T cell receptor beta chains from a single sample sequenced in a study of cytomegalovirus exposure and HLA in healthy donors. The primer mix had 60 Vbeta and 13 Jbeta primers. TCRdb's copy holds only in-frame clones and misses some; the assay was immunoSEQ multiplex PCR. The data contain under 200,000 clones, approximately 86% of them seen just once; the ten biggest clones take up approximately 2%. The sample consisted of PBMCs. The receptors come from a young woman in good health and CMV-seronegative.

The J gene is TRBJ1-3, the V gene TRBV5-1; weak D call: TRBD1 (5 bases). Germline CDR1 SGHRS, CDR2 YFSETQ. The CDR3 totals 15 residues. V was trimmed by 4 bases and J by 2 bases, leaving 13 bases between them. This chain's CDR3 is CASSLLGHAGNTIYF. CDR3 in DNA: TGCGCCAGCAGCCTCCTTGGACATGCTGGAAACACCATATATTTT.

The J gene is TRBJ1-4, the V gene TRBV5-1, with TRBD1 as a possible D gene (6 bases). Germline V CDR1 and CDR2: SGHRS, YFSETQ. CDR3 length equals 16 residues. Trimming removed 1 base at V and 2 bases at J, with 12 bases between. The CDR3 sequence: CASSLNSQGTNEKLFF. Here the CDR3 DNA reads TGCGCCAGCAGCTTGAACAGCCAGGGGACTAATGAAAAACTGTTTTTT. The complete variable domain, with remaining parts taken from reference TRBV5-1 and TRBJ1-4, reads KAGVTQTPRYLIKTRGQQVTLSCSPISGHRSVSWYQQTPGQGLQFLFEYFSETQRNKGNFPGRFSGRQFSNSRSEMNVSTLELGDSALYLCASSLNSQGTNEKLFFGSGTQLSVL.

The chain has TRBV7-8 and TRBJ2-5; a weak D match, TRBD1 (6 bases). This CDR3 has 20 amino acids. V dropped 1 base and J dropped 5 bases, with 29 bases sitting between them. Germline V CDR1 and CDR2: SGHVS, FQNEAQ. This CDR3 reads CASSLVGSRGKEMGEETQYF. CDR3 DNA sequence: TGTGCCAGCAGCTTAGTGGGTTCCAGGGGTAAAGAGATGGGTGAGGAGACCCAGTACTTC. The entire variable domain, with the rest obtained from reference TRBV7-8 and TRBJ2-5, is as follows: GAGVSQSPRYKVAKRGQDVALRCDPISGHVSLFWYQQALGQGPEFLTYFQNEAQLDKSGLPSDRFFAERPEGSVSTLKIQRTQQEDSAVYLCASSLVGSRGKEMGEETQYFGPGTRLLVL.

V gene TRBV11-3 combines with J gene TRBJ2-7, with 10 bases lining up with TRBD1. This CDR3 is 15 amino acids long. Germline V gene data show CDR1 as SGHNT and CDR2 as YENEEA. The junction had 7 bases not matched to a gene; V was cut back by 3 bases and J by 5 bases. The CDR3 spells CASSFSGQGLDEQYF. The CDR3 bases are TGTGCCAGCAGCTTTTCGGGACAGGGGTTGGACGAGCAGTACTTC.

The V and J genes are TRBV29-1 and TRBJ1-1; D gene unclear. V was cut by 3 bases and J by 1 base, with 9 bases left in between. Germline loops: CDR1 SQVTM, CDR2 ANQGSEA. There are 13 residues in the CDR3. The DNA of the CDR3 is TGCAGCGTTGAGCTTGACAAGAACACTGAAGCTTTCTTT. Its translation is CSVELDKNTEAFF.

The chain recombines TRBV5-4 with TRBJ2-7; TRBD2 might be the D (5 bases). Germline V gene lookup returns CDR1 SGHNT and CDR2 YYREEE (reference sequence). CDR3 length: 11 amino acids. V was clipped by 10 bases and J by 4 bases, with 12 bases between them. In nucleotides, the CDR3 is TGTGCCGGCGACTATTGTTACGAGCAGTACTTC. Encoded protein: CAGDYCYEQYF.

The chain links TRBV19 to TRBJ2-1; D may be TRBD2 (5 bases). Germline V gene lookup returns CDR1 LNHDA and CDR2 SQIVND (reference sequence). This CDR3 comprises 16 residues. V lost 1 base to trimming and J lost 0 bases, with 10 bases between them. The CDR3 DNA is TGTGCCAGTAGTATAGTCCCGGGAAGCTCCTACAATGAGCAGTTCTTC. Its protein product is CASSIVPGSSYNEQFF.

The chain combines TRBV5-1 with TRBJ2-7; tentatively, D is TRBD1 (5 bases). Looked up from germline, CDR1 is SGHRS and CDR2 is YFSETQ. This CDR3 spans 14 amino acids. V was clipped by 3 bases and J by 0 bases, with 10 bases between them. The CDR3 nucleotides are TGCGCCAGCAGCTCACTGGACAACTCCTACGAGCAGTACTTC. Translating it yields CASSSLDNSYEQYF.

The chain combines TRBV5-4 with TRBJ1-2, with D maybe TRBD1 (5 bases). V gave up 5 bases and J gave up 8 bases, with 16 bases separating them. Germline CDR1 and CDR2: SGHNT and YYREEE (reference sequence). This CDR3 region has 13 residues. CDR3 DNA: TGTGCCAGCAGGTGGATAGGGGATGACGGCTACACCTTC. It codes for CASRWIGDDGYTF.

CDR3 coding DNA: TGTGCCAGCAGTGAAGGGGGACAGGGATATAATTCACCCCTCCACTTT. Its protein product is CASSEGGQGYNSPLHF. The chain has TRBV2 and TRBJ1-6; the match to TRBD1 covers 9 bases. The J segment lost 4 bases and the V segment lost 1 base, leaving 2 bases of the junction unmatched. In germline, CDR1 is SNHLY, CDR2 FYNNEI. The CDR3 runs to 16 residues. Variable domain in full (rest from reference TRBV2 and TRBJ1-6): EPEVTQTPSHQVTQMGQEVILRCVPISNHLYFYWYRQILGQKVEFLVSFYNNEISEKSEIFDDQFSVERPDGSNFTLKIRSTKLEDSAMYFCASSEGGQGYNSPLHFGNGTRLTVT.

This rearrangement joins TRBV6-6 to TRBJ1-1, with D perhaps TRBD1 (5 bases). This CDR3 has 12 residues. The V end was cut by 6 bases, the J end by 1 base, with 6 bases between. Germline V gives CDR1 MNHNY, CDR2 SVGAGI (reference sequence). The CDR3 protein is CASSDRNTEAFF. The CDR3, as DNA: TGTGCCAGCAGCGACAGGAACACTGAAGCTTTCTTT.

Only one count was recorded for this clone. The rearrangement uses TRBV5-6 and TRBJ2-3, with 8 bases aligning to TRBD2. Germline lookup yields CDR1 SGHDT and CDR2 YYEEEE. This CDR3 contains 13 residues. J was trimmed by 14 bases and V by 0 bases; bases with no gene match: 8. CDR3 in amino acids: CASSLARGGPPYF. The CDR3 DNA reads as TGTGCCAGCAGCTTGGCACGGGGGGGACCTCCGTATTTT.

This clone was recorded once. This chain's CDR3 is CASSLYKSAREKGDTEAFF. CDR3 coding DNA: TGTGCCAGCAGCTTGTATAAGTCGGCCAGAGAAAAAGGGGACACTGAAGCTTTCTTT. The J gene is TRBJ1-1, the V gene TRBV7-8; D possibly corresponds to TRBD1 (5 bases). In germline, CDR1 is SGHVS, CDR2 FQNEAQ. Trimming stripped 3 bases from V and 3 bases from J, with 26 bases between. This CDR3 is built from 19 residues.

The chain is built from TRBV6-5 and TRBJ2-7; no reliable D call. Trimming left V 6 bases short and J 2 bases short, with 5 bases between. The CDR3 consists of 11 residues. Germline CDR1 MNHEY, CDR2 SVGAGI. CDR3 region: CASRTTYEQYF. The DNA of the CDR3 is TGTGCCAGCAGGACAACCTACGAGCAGTACTTC.

The V gene is TRBV27, the J gene TRBJ1-2; D remains ambiguous. Between the trimmed V and J ends, which lost 5 bases and 3 bases, there was a span of 13 bases. Germline V gives CDR1 MNHEY, CDR2 SMNVEV (reference sequence). The CDR3 loop spans 14 amino acids. The CDR3 DNA is TGTGCCAGCAGTCGCGGGCCCTACGACTATGGCTACACCTTC. Amino acid sequence: CASSRGPYDYGYTF.

The rearrangement uses TRBV11-2 and TRBJ2-3, with 13 bases lining up with TRBD2. CDR3 length: 18 residues. The germline V gene has CDR1 SGHAT and CDR2 FQNNGV. The ends lost 0 bases at V and 6 bases at J; junction bases unmatched: 9. The CDR3 sequence: CASSLDLGLAGVGDTQYF. For the CDR3, the DNA is TGTGCCAGCAGCTTAGATCTAGGACTAGCGGGAGTGGGGGATACGCAGTATTTT.

The J gene is TRBJ1-6, the V gene TRBV6-5; D gene uncertain. Germline-derived CDR1 and CDR2 are MNHEY and SVGAGI. V shed 8 bases and J shed 7 bases, with 9 bases lying between them. The CDR3 runs to 12 residues. The CDR3: CASPKLNSPLHF. The CDR3 DNA reads TGTGCCAGCCCCAAATTGAATTCACCCCTCCACTTT.

The chain links TRBV5-1 to TRBJ2-3; 11 bases match TRBD2. V was clipped by 3 bases and J by 0 bases; unmatched bases: 3. The CDR3 is 16 residues long. The germline V gene has CDR1 SGHRS and CDR2 YFSETQ. In nucleotides, the CDR3 is TGCGCCAGCAGCTGGGGACTAGCGGCTAGCACAGATACGCAGTATTTT. As protein: CASSWGLAASTDTQYF. Filled out from reference TRBV5-1 and TRBJ2-3, the complete variable domain reads KAGVTQTPRYLIKTRGQQVTLSCSPISGHRSVSWYQQTPGQGLQFLFEYFSETQRNKGNFPGRFSGRQFSNSRSEMNVSTLELGDSALYLCASSWGLAASTDTQYFGPGTRLTVL.